Following are 12 T cell receptor beta chains from one sample sequenced in a study of T cells in Graves' hyperthyroidism and ophthalmopathy (dated by TCRdb to between 2019 and 2020). Receptors were amplified or captured by multiplex PCR. The sample was run on an Illumina HiSeq 2000. Amplification of TCR beta CDR3 regions was carried out from RNA transcripts. For the first round of RT-PCR on the TCR CDR3, the HTBI primer set was used together with the Qiagen OneStep RT-PCR kit. The public reads were run again by TCRdb, first through fastp at Q25 and then through MiXCR, and only productive beta chains were kept. Rows are unified per CDR3 protein, each entry keeping the most common DNA and genes. The sample table records 550,000 to 850,000 distinct CDR3 sequences; over 15% of these occur just once. In total, the top ten clones hold approximately 16% of the sample. Sequences were obtained from blood. The receptors here all came from a woman aged 50 to 60 with Graves' hyperthyroidism that later progressed to Graves' ophthalmopathy.

The V call is TRBV14, the J call TRBJ1-4; TRBD1 matches 7 bases. The CDR3 is 12 amino acids. V was clipped by 5 bases and J by 10 bases; unmatched bases: 4. CDR1 and CDR2 from the germline V gene are SGHDN and FVKESK. The CDR3: CASSIGGGKLFF. CDR3 nucleotides: TGTGCCAGCAGCATAGGGGGCGGAAAACTGTTTTTT.

There are a few counts of this clonotype. This chain uses TRBV5-6 with TRBJ1-2; D is unresolved. The CDR3 length is 12 residues. Germline CDR1 reads SGHDT; CDR2 reads YYEEEE. V was trimmed by 4 bases and J by 8 bases, leaving 12 bases between them. The CDR3 DNA reads as TGTGCCAGCAGCATCGGGCCGGGCGGCTACACCTTC. Its protein is CASSIGPGGYTF.

Ten or more counts support this clonotype. Written as DNA, the CDR3 is TGTGCCAGCAGCCCCATTACAGGGGACAGTGAAGCTTTCTTT. Amino acids: CASSPITGDSEAFF. The V call is TRBV7-9, the J call TRBJ1-1; 7 nucleotides align to TRBD1. Germline V gives CDR1 SEHNR, CDR2 FQNEAQ (reference sequence). This CDR3 is 14 amino acids long. Trimming at V came to 5 bases and at J to 7 bases, leaving 10 bases not matched to a gene.

The CDR3 is CASSWRSETQYF. CDR3 sequence (DNA): TGCGCCAGCAGCTGGCGGTCAGAGACCCAGTACTTC. The rearrangement links TRBV5-1 to TRBJ2-5, with D unclear. The CDR3 sequence is 12 residues long. The ends were cut back, 3 bases at V and 4 bases at J, with 7 bases in the middle. In germline, CDR1 is SGHRS, CDR2 YFSETQ.

This clonotype has more than one count but fewer than ten. This chain joins TRBV12-3 or TRBV12-4 and TRBJ1-4; a possible D gene is TRBD1 (5 bases). The CDR3 runs to 16 residues. Trimming removed 1 base from V and 3 bases from J, with 12 bases in between. CDR3 bases: TGTGCCAGCAGTTTAGGTTTTCGGGGGGCTAATGAAAAACTGTTTTTT. It encodes CASSLGFRGANEKLFF.

This clonotype was observed at least ten times. The rearrangement uses TRBV20-1 and TRBJ2-5; 11 bases agree with TRBD1. Germline-derived CDR1 and CDR2 are DFQATT and SNEGSKA (reference sequence). Losses at the gene ends were 4 bases for V and 9 bases for J; bases not matched to a gene: 7. There are 13 residues in the CDR3. In DNA form, the CDR3 reads TGCAGTGCTACCGGACAGGGGGCTCGGGCCCAGTACTTC. Protein sequence: CSATGQGARAQYF.

The V call is TRBV3-1, the J call TRBJ2-1; D is possibly TRBD1 (6 bases). Trimming cost V 0 bases and J 0 bases, with 15 bases left between them. The germline CDR1 and CDR2 sequences are LGHDT and YNNKEL (reference sequence). The CDR3 runs 18 residues. For the CDR3, the DNA is TGTGCCAGCAGCCAAGATTTCGCAGGGGTAAACTCCTACAATGAGCAGTTCTTC. It translates to CASSQDFAGVNSYNEQFF.

This sequence joins TRBV12-3 or TRBV12-4 and TRBJ1-6; D gene unclear. The V end lost 5 bases, the J end lost 0 bases, and 14 bases lay between the germline ends. The CDR3 extends over 17 amino acids. CDR3 nucleotide sequence: TGTGCCAGCAGTCTAGGGTCCCCAAGCTCCTATAATTCACCCCTCCACTTT. Protein sequence: CASSLGSPSSYNSPLHF.

The sample holds many counts of this clonotype. The V gene is TRBV30, the J gene TRBJ2-5; 10 nucleotides agree with TRBD1. CDR1 is GTSNPN and CDR2 is SVGIG in the germline V gene (reference sequence). The CDR3 length is 15 residues. V gave up 2 bases and J gave up 0 bases; unmatched junction bases: 3. This CDR3 reads CAWSMGQGHQETQYF. Written as DNA, the CDR3 is TGTGCCTGGAGTATGGGACAGGGGCACCAAGAGACCCAGTACTTC.

In this sample, this clonotype turned up many times. This chain uses TRBV14 with TRBJ1-2; D not certain. Germline V gene data show CDR1 as SGHDN and CDR2 as FVKESK. This CDR3 region has 13 residues. Trimming cost V 1 base and J 4 bases, with 7 bases left between them. The CDR3 DNA reads TGTGCCAGCAGCCAAGTCCACGGCTATGGCTACACCTTC. It specifies CASSQVHGYGYTF.

The V call is TRBV5-6, the J call TRBJ2-7; TRBD1 agrees at 10 bases. Trimming removed 5 bases from V and 3 bases from J; junction bases left unmatched: 8. Germline lookup yields CDR1 SGHDT and CDR2 YYEEEE. The CDR3 has 15 residues. CDR3 loop: CASSGGQGDYYEQYF. The CDR3 DNA follows: TGTGCCAGCAGTGGTGGACAGGGGGATTACTACGAGCAGTACTTC.

The chain uses TRBV5-1 and TRBJ2-5; TRBD1 matches 8 bases. V shed 6 bases, J shed 2 bases, and the junction held 6 bases outside the gene matches. The CDR3 is 14 residues long. From germline, CDR1 is SGHRS and CDR2 YFSETQ. The CDR3 is CASTQQGAQETQYF. The CDR3 DNA reads TGCGCCAGCACCCAGCAGGGGGCACAAGAGACCCAGTACTTC. The full variable domain, completed using reference TRBV5-1 and TRBJ2-5, is KAGVTQTPRYLIKTRGQQVTLSCSPISGHRSVSWYQQTPGQGLQFLFEYFSETQRNKGNFPGRFSGRQFSNSRSEMNVSTLELGDSALYLCASTQQGAQETQYFGPGTRLLVL.